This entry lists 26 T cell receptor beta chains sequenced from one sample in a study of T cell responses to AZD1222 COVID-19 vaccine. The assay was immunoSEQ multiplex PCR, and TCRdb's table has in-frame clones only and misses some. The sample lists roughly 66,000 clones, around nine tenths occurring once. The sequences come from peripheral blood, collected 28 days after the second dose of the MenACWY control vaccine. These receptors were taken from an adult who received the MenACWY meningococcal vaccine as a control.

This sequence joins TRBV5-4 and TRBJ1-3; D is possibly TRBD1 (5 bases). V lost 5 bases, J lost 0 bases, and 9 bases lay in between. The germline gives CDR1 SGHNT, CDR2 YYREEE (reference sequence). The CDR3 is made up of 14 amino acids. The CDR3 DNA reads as TGTGCCAGCAGTACGGACAACTCTGGAAACACCATATATTTT. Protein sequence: CASSTDNSGNTIYF.

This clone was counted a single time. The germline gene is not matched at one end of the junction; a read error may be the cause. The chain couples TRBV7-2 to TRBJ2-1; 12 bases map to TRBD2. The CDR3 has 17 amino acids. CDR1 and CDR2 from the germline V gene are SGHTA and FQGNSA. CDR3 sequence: CASSLGASGGAYNEQFF. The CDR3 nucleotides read TGTGCCAGCAGCTTAGGGGCTAGCGGGGGGGCCTATAATGAGCAGTTCTTC. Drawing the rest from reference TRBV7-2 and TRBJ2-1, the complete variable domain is GAGVSQSPSNKVTEKGKDVELRCDPISGHTALYWYRQSLGQGLEFLIYFQGNSAPDKSGLPSDRFSAERTGGSVSTLTIQRTQQEDSAVYLCASSLGASGGAYNEQFFGPGTRLTVL.

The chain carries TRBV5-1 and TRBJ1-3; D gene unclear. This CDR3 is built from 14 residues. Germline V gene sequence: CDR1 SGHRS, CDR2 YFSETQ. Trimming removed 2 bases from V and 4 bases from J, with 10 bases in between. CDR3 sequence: CASSFGPRGNTIYF. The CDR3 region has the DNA TGCGCCAGCAGCTTCGGGCCTCGAGGAAACACCATATATTTT.

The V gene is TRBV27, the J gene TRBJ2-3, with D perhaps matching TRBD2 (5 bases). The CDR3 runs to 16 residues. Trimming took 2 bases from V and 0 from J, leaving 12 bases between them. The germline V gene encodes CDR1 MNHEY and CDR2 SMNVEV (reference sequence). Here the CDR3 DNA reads TGTGCCAGCAGTTTAAGTCCAGCGGCTAGCACAGATACGCAGTATTTT. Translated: CASSLSPAASTDTQYF.

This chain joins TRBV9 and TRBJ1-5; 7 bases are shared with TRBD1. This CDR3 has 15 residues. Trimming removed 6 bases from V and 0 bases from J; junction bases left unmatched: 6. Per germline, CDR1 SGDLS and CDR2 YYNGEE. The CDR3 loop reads CASNPTGDSNQPQHF. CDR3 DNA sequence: TGTGCCAGCAACCCAACAGGGGATAGCAATCAGCCCCAGCATTTT.

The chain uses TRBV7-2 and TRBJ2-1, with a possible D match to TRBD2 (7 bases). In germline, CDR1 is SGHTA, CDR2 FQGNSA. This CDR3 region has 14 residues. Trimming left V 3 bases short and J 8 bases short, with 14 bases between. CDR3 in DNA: TGTGCCAGCAGCTTCCCCGGGGGGCCGGATGAGCAGTTCTTC. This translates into CASSFPGGPDEQFF.

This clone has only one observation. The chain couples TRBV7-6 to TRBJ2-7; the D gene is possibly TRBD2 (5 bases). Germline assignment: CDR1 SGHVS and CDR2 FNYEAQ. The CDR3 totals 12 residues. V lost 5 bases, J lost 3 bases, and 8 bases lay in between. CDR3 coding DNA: TGTGCCAGCAGCGGCGGGTACTACGAGCAGTACTTC. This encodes CASSGGYYEQYF.

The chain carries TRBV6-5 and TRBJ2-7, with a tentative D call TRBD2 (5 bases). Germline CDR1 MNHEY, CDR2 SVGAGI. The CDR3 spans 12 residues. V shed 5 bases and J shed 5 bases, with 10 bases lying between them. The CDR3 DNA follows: TGTGCCAGCAGTCGACGGGGAAACGAGCAGTACTTC. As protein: CASSRRGNEQYF.

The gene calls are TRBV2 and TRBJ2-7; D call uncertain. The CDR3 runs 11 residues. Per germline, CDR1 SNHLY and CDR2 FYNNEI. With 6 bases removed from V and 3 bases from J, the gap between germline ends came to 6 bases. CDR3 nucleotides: TGTGCCAGCAGGGAAATCTACGAGCAGTACTTC. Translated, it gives CASREIYEQYF.

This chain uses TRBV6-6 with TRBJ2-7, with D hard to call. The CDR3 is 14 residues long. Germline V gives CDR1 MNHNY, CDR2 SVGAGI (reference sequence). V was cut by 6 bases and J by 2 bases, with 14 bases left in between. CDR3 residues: CASRPVHMTYEQYF. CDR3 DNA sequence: TGTGCCAGCAGACCGGTCCATATGACCTACGAGCAGTACTTC.

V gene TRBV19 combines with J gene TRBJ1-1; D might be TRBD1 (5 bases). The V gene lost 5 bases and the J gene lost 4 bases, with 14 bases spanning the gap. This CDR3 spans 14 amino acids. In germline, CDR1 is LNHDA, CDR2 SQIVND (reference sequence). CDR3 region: CASSATGLGTEAFF. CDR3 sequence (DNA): TGTGCCAGTAGTGCCACAGGTCTGGGCACTGAAGCTTTCTTT.

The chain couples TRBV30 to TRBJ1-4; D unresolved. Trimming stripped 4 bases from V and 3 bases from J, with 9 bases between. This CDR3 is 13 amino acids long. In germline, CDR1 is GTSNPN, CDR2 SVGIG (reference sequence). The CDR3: CAWKREANEKLFF. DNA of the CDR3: TGTGCCTGGAAAAGGGAGGCTAATGAAAAACTGTTTTTT.

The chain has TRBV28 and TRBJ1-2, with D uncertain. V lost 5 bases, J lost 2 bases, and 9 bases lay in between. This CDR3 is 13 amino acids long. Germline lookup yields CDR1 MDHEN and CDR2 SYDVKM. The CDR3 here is CASSPPGNYGYTF. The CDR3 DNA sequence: TGTGCCAGCAGTCCTCCGGGAAACTATGGCTACACCTTC.

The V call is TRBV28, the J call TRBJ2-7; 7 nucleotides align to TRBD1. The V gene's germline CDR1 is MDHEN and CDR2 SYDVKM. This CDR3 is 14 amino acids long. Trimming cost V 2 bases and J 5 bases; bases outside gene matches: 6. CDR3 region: CASSLPTGADEQYF. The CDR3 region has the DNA TGTGCCAGCAGTTTACCAACAGGGGCGGACGAGCAGTACTTC.

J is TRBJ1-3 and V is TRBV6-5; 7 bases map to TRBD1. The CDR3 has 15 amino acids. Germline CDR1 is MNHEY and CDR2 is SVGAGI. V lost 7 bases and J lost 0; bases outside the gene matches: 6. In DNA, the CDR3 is TGTGCCAGCAAAAGGGGACAGAACTCTGGAAACACCATATATTTT. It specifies CASKRGQNSGNTIYF.

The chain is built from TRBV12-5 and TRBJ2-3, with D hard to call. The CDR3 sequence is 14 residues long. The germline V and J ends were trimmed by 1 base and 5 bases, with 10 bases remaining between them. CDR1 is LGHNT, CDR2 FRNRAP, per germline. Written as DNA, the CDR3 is TGTGCTAGTGGTTTGGGCCTGACTGGAGATACGCAGTATTTT. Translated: CASGLGLTGDTQYF.

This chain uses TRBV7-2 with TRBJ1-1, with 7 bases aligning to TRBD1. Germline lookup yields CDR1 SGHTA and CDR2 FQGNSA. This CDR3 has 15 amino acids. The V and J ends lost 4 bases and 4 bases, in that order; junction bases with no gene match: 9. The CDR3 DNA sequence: TGTGCCAGCAGCTCACAGGGGCCCCTGGGCACTGAAGCTTTCTTT. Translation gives CASSSQGPLGTEAFF.

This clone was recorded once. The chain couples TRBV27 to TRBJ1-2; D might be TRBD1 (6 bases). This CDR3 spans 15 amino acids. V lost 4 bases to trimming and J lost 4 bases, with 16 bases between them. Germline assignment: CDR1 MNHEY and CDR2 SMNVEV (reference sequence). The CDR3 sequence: CASSSTGRGIYGYTF. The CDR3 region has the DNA TGTGCCAGCAGTTCAACAGGGAGGGGGATCTATGGCTACACCTTC.

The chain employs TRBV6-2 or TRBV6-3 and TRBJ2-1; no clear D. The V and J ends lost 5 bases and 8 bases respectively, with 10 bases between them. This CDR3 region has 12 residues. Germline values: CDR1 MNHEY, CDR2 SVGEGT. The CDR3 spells CASSDPWDEQFF. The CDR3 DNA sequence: TGTGCCAGCAGTGACCCTTGGGATGAGCAGTTCTTC.

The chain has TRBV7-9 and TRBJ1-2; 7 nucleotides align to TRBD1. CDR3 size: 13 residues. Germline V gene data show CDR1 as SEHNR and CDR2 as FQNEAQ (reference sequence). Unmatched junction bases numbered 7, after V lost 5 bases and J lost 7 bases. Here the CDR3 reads CASSIRQGSGYTF. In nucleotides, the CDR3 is TGTGCCAGCAGCATCCGACAGGGAAGTGGCTACACCTTC.

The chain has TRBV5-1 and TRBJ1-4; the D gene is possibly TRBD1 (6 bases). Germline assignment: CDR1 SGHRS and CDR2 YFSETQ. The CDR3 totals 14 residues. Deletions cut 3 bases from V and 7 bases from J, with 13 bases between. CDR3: CASSSTGLAEKLFF. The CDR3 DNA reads TGCGCCAGCAGCTCCACAGGGTTAGCTGAAAAACTGTTTTTT.

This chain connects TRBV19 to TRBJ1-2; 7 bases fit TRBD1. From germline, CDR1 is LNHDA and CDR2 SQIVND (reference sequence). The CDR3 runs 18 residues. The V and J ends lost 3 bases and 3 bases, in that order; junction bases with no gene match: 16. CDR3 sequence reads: CASSILGQAHNKDYGYTF. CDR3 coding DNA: TGTGCCAGTAGTATCCTCGGACAGGCTCATAATAAGGACTATGGCTACACCTTC. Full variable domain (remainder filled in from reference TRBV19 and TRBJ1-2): DGGITQSPKYLFRKEGQNVTLSCEQNLNHDAMYWYRQDPGQGLRLIYYSQIVNDFQKGDIAEGYSVSREKKESFPLTVTSAQKNPTAFYLCASSILGQAHNKDYGYTFGSGTRLTVV.

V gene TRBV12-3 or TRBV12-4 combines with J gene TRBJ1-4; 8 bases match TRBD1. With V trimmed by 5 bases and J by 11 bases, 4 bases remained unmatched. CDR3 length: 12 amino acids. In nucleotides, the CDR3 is TGTGCCAGCAGTCTCGGACAGGGCAAACTGTTTTTT. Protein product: CASSLGQGKLFF.

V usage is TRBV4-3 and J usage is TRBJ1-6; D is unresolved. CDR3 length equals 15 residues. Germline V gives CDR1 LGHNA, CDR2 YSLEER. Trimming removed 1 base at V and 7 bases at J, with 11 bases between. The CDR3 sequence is CASSQAGQLNSPLHF. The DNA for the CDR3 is TGCGCCAGCAGCCAAGCGGGCCAGCTAAATTCACCCCTCCACTTT.

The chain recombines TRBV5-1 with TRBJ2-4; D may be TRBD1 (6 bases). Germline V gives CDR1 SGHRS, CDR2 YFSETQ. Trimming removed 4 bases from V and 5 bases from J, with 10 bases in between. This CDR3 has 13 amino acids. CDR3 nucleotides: TGCGCCAGCAGCATGGACAGACAAAACATTCAGTACTTC. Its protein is CASSMDRQNIQYF.

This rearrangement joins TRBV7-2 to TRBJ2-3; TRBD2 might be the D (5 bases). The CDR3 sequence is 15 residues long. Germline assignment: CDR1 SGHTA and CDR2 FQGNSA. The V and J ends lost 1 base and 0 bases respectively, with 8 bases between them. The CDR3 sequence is CASSLDSGSTDTQYF. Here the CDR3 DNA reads TGTGCCAGCAGCTTAGACAGCGGTAGCACAGATACGCAGTATTTT.